This entry is about one T cell receptor beta chain. This sample was taken from a study of OX40 agonist ivuxolimab in advanced cancers. Germline CDR1 reads SGHNT; CDR2 reads YYREEE (reference sequence). The CDR3 covers 15 residues. Trimming pared 1 base from V and 5 bases from J, leaving 13 bases between. Repertoires were generated with immunoSEQ multiplex PCR, while TCRdb's copy carries only in-frame clones and drops some. The repertoire holds around 20,000 clones, with around 79% as singletons. The source material was CD4+ or CD8+ T cells sorted from blood, sampled in a trial of the OX40 agonist ivuxolimab. The chain links TRBV5-4 to TRBJ2-1; tentative D call: TRBD2 (7 bases). This receptor was identified in an adult with an advanced solid tumor such as melanoma, head and neck, liver or kidney cancer. CDR3 nucleotides: TGTGCCAGCAGCTTGAGGGGGGGGCATAACAATGAGCAGTTCTTC. Translation: CASSLRGGHNNEQFF.